Below are 15 T cell receptor beta chains sequenced from a single sample in a study of cytomegalovirus exposure and HLA in healthy donors. The study ran its PCR with 60 Vbeta and 13 Jbeta primers. Some clones are missing from TCRdb's copy, which holds only in-frame ones; the method was immunoSEQ multiplex PCR. The sample comprises around 130,000 clones, around 8.5% of which are singletons, and about 5.5% rests with the top ten. The sequenced sample was PBMCs. The source is a man in his forties in good health and CMV-seronegative.

There are a few counts of this clone. The chain joins TRBV2 to TRBJ1-2; D is undetermined. Germline V lookup: CDR1 SNHLY, CDR2 FYNNEI. V dropped 4 bases and J dropped 7 bases, with 13 bases sitting between them. This CDR3 comprises 13 residues. CDR3 bases: TGTGCCAGCAGTGCTGAGAGATCGGGTGGCTACACCTTC. Translation gives CASSAERSGGYTF. The complete variable domain, with remaining parts taken from reference TRBV2 and TRBJ1-2, reads EPEVTQTPSHQVTQMGQEVILRCVPISNHLYFYWYRQILGQKVEFLVSFYNNEISEKSEIFDDQFSVERPDGSNFTLKIRSTKLEDSAMYFCASSAERSGGYTFGSGTRLTVV.

This chain uses TRBV5-1 with TRBJ2-7; TRBD1 agrees at 7 bases. Germline V gene data show CDR1 as SGHRS and CDR2 as YFSETQ. The CDR3 has 14 amino acids. J lost 0 bases, V lost 5 bases, and 5 bases had no gene match. The CDR3: CASSNDRVSYEQYF. CDR3 nucleotides: TGCGCCAGCAGTAACGACAGGGTCTCCTACGAGCAGTACTTC. Using reference TRBV5-1 and TRBJ2-7 for the parts outside the CDR3, the full variable domain is KAGVTQTPRYLIKTRGQQVTLSCSPISGHRSVSWYQQTPGQGLQFLFEYFSETQRNKGNFPGRFSGRQFSNSRSEMNVSTLELGDSALYLCASSNDRVSYEQYFGPGTRLTVT.

This clone has only a few counts. The chain carries TRBV29-1 and TRBJ1-1; D perhaps matches TRBD1 (5 bases). Germline CDR1 SQVTM, CDR2 ANQGSEA. V shed 1 base and J shed 4 bases, with 13 bases lying between them. This CDR3 is built from 14 residues. The CDR3 region is CSVEAPGGGTEAFF. CDR3 DNA sequence: TGCAGCGTTGAAGCCCCGGGGGGGGGCACTGAAGCTTTCTTT.

The rearrangement uses TRBV19 and TRBJ1-1; no clear D. Germline CDR1 and CDR2: LNHDA and SQIVND (reference sequence). V was shortened by 7 bases and J by 1 base, with 16 bases between the two germline ends. The CDR3 runs to 15 residues. This CDR3 reads CASKSANGGNTEAFF. CDR3 nucleotide sequence: TGTGCCAGTAAGTCCGCTAATGGAGGGAACACTGAAGCTTTCTTT.

The chain is built from TRBV7-6 and TRBJ1-6, with D possibly TRBD1 on 5 matching bases. The CDR3 spans 14 residues. Germline-derived CDR1 and CDR2 are SGHVS and FNYEAQ. V was shortened by 0 bases and J by 7 bases, with 7 bases between the two germline ends. This CDR3 is CASSLATENSPLHF. The CDR3 region has the DNA TGTGCCAGCAGCTTAGCGACAGAAAATTCACCCCTCCACTTT.

The V and J genes are TRBV6-4 and TRBJ2-3; 11 bases align to TRBD2. With V trimmed by 0 bases and J by 6 bases, 5 bases remained unmatched. CDR3 length equals 16 residues. Germline V gene lookup returns CDR1 MRHNA and CDR2 SNTAGT. This chain's CDR3 is CASSDSLAGGADTQYF. The CDR3 DNA follows: TGTGCCAGCAGTGACTCGCTAGCGGGGGGCGCGGATACGCAGTATTTT.

This CDR3 reads CASSVGRGVSSYNEQFF. For the CDR3, the DNA is TGCGCCAGCAGTGTGGGGCGGGGGGTCAGCTCCTACAATGAGCAGTTCTTC. The rearrangement links TRBV10-1 to TRBJ2-1, with 8 positions matching TRBD2. Germline V gene lookup returns CDR1 WNHNN and CDR2 SYGVQD (reference sequence). The trim removed 4 bases at V and 0 bases at J, leaving 8 bases unmatched. This CDR3 is built from 17 residues.

The chain employs TRBV7-2 and TRBJ1-1, with D tentatively TRBD1 (6 bases). Germline V lookup: CDR1 SGHTA, CDR2 FQGNSA. This CDR3 has 14 amino acids. V shed 5 bases and J shed 9 bases, with 19 bases lying between them. CDR3 bases: TGTGCCAGCAGCCAAGACAGGACCCACCGGAAAGCTTTCTTT. Protein: CASSQDRTHRKAFF.

This clone showed up just a few times. An end of the junction differs from the germline gene, which may be a read error. This CDR3 is also generated by other DNA sequences in the sample. This rearrangement joins TRBV19 to TRBJ1-6, with a weak D call TRBD1 (5 bases). CDR3 length: 16 amino acids. The germline CDR1 and CDR2 sequences are LNHDA and SQIVND (reference sequence). CDR3 sequence: CASSIRRGSYNSPLHF. In DNA form, the CDR3 reads TGTGCCAGTAGTATTAGGAGGGGCTCCTATAATTCCCCCCTCCACTTT.

This clone showed up just a few times. CDR3 amino acids: CASSIRGSSNQPQHF. The CDR3 DNA reads as TGTGCCAGTAGTATCCGGGGATCTAGCAATCAGCCCCAGCATTTT. The chain combines TRBV19 with TRBJ1-5; D not resolved. The CDR3 is 15 amino acids. Deletions cut 3 bases from V and 0 bases from J, with 9 bases between. Germline lookup yields CDR1 LNHDA and CDR2 SQIVND (reference sequence).

This clone has just a few counts. The gene calls are TRBV7-9 and TRBJ1-1, with TRBD1 matching over 7 bases. The CDR3 consists of 14 residues. J was trimmed by 2 bases and V by 5 bases; bases with no gene match: 5. The V gene's germline CDR1 is SEHNR and CDR2 FQNEAQ (reference sequence). The CDR3 DNA sequence: TGTGCCAGCAGCCCCGGGACAGCAAACACTGAAGCTTTCTTT. Translating gives CASSPGTANTEAFF.

This clone has just a few counts. The V call is TRBV4-1, the J call TRBJ1-2; D is unclear. The CDR3 is made up of 14 amino acids. The V gene's germline CDR1 is MGHRA and CDR2 YSYEKL. V lost 0 bases and J lost 9, with 14 bases in between. CDR3 DNA: TGCGCCAGCAGCCAAGAAAGGAGGGTGAATCGCTACACCTTC. Translated: CASSQERRVNRYTF.

This clone has only a few counts. The genes are TRBV11-2 and TRBJ2-3; D perhaps matches TRBD2 (7 bases). The CDR3 loop spans 15 amino acids. Trimming stripped 1 base from V and 3 bases from J, with 11 bases between. The germline V gene encodes CDR1 SGHAT and CDR2 FQNNGV. The CDR3 loop is CASSLGGGGTDTQYF. The CDR3 region has the DNA TGTGCCAGCAGCTTAGGAGGGGGGGGAACAGATACGCAGTATTTT. The whole variable domain, remainder taken from reference TRBV11-2 and TRBJ2-3, is EAGVAQSPRYKIIEKRQSVAFWCNPISGHATLYWYQQILGQGPKLLIQFQNNGVVDDSQLPKDRFSAERLKGVDSTLKIQPAKLEDSAVYLCASSLGGGGTDTQYFGPGTRLTVL.

CDR3 DNA: TGTGCCAGCAGCCCCGGGGGGGGGTGGGAAGAGACCCAGTACTTC. This encodes CASSPGGGWEETQYF. V is TRBV11-2 and J is TRBJ2-5; 8 positions agree with TRBD2. In germline, CDR1 is SGHAT, CDR2 FQNNGV. The CDR3 sequence is 15 residues long. The junction had 8 bases not matched to a gene; V was cut back by 5 bases and J by 3 bases. The variable domain in full, with the rest retrieved from reference TRBV11-2 and TRBJ2-5, is EAGVAQSPRYKIIEKRQSVAFWCNPISGHATLYWYQQILGQGPKLLIQFQNNGVVDDSQLPKDRFSAERLKGVDSTLKIQPAKLEDSAVYLCASSPGGGWEETQYFGPGTRLLVL.

V usage is TRBV15 and J usage is TRBJ2-1, with D possibly being TRBD1 (5 bases). The CDR3 sequence is 14 residues long. Germline loops: CDR1 LNHNV, CDR2 YYDKDF (reference sequence). Trimming removed 1 base from V and 4 bases from J, with 8 bases in between. In DNA form, the CDR3 reads TGTGCCACCAGCAGAGGACAGCAATACAATGAGCAGTTCTTC. Translated: CATSRGQQYNEQFF.